This T cell receptor (beta chain) was observed in a study of OX40 agonist ivuxolimab in advanced cancers. Regarding the study in general: Ivuxolimab was an agonistic, fully human IgG2 monoclonal antibody directed against OX40 (CD134), a costimulatory receptor. Intravenous ivuxolimab was administered to patients every 2 weeks at six dose levels: 0.01, 0.1, 0.3, 1.5, 3 and 10 mg/kg. Of the approximately 53 patients in dose escalation, approximately 20 had hepatocellular carcinoma, approximately 15 had melanoma, 9 had renal cell carcinoma and 9 had head and neck cancer. In the dose-escalation cohort, 82.7% of patients were male, and the mean age was approximately 55 years, with a range of about 20 to 79. Patients were allowed to have had prior anti-PD-1, anti-PD-L1 or anti-CTLA-4 therapy, and around two fifths of the dose-escalation patients had been treated with checkpoint inhibitors. Partial responses were achieved by three dose-escalation patients, of whom one had hepatocellular carcinoma and two had cutaneous melanoma. Peripheral TCRbeta sequencing was intended to test whether TCR sequence diversity was altered and clonal T-cell expansion was caused by ivuxolimab. The paper describes the monotherapy dose-escalation part (N of about 55 patients) of the phase I trial of ivuxolimab.

The paper's findings and limits, for the study overall: In partial responders in the 0.1-3.0 mg/kg groups, normalized peripheral clonal expansion was found to be among the lowest, especially among CD8+ T cells. Low levels of normalized T-cell clonal expansion were also seen in some patients who did not respond. At doses from 0.1 to 3.0 mg/kg, clonal expansion was seen in both CD4+ and CD8+ blood T cells between baseline and week 6. On average, CD8+ T cells showed more expanded clones than CD4+ T cells after ivuxolimab. The antigen specificity of the peripheral T cells that underwent clonal expansion was not determined.

Remarks on this clone: Its binding antigen is unknown. No base-level quality is on record; no much larger clone is a single base apart.

Patients with a history of autoimmune disease or receiving systemic immunosuppression were excluded from the trial. Peripheral blood for TCR sequencing was collected from all dose cohorts at baseline, on cycle 4 day 1, and on cycle 7 day 1. The samples were drawn from a first-in-human, open-label, multicenter phase I dose-escalation trial of ivuxolimab. The trial enrolled adults with locally advanced or metastatic head and neck squamous cell, hepatocellular, melanoma or renal cell carcinoma. Before TCR sequencing, CD4+ T cells and CD8+ T cells from peripheral blood were sorted into separate populations. According to the germline V gene (reference sequence), CDR1 reads MNHNY and CDR2 reads SVGAGI. The CDR3 goes from the cysteine to the phenylalanine over 16 residues. Only CDR3 DNA remains: 48 bases, in frame from the first base. Germline trimming amounts to 6 bases on V and 6 bases on J, with 11 as the count of junction bases outside the gene matches.

For sequencing of the TCRbeta CDR3 region, genomic DNA was extracted from the sorted cells. TCRbeta CDR3 regions were sequenced using the immunoSEQ Assay. TCRdb provides this immuneACCESS table in a form limited to in-frame rearrangements. Some clones are lacking; in checked studies, under half of them reflect an unresolved V gene, and why the rest are absent is not known. This sample comprises some 98,000 clones, more than 85% of them detected only once. Together, the top ten hold approximately 0.32% of the sample. This chain is built from TRBV6-6 and TRBJ1-5; 10 middle bases align to TRBD1. The sequenced sample was CD4+ or CD8+ T cells sorted from blood, obtained in a trial of the OX40 agonist ivuxolimab. This sequence originates from an adult with an advanced solid tumor such as melanoma, head and neck, liver or kidney cancer. The encoded CDR3 is CASSPAIGTGVQPQHF. The DNA sequence is as follows: TGTGCCAGCAGCCCCGCCATCGGGACAGGGGTTCAGCCCCAGCATTTT.